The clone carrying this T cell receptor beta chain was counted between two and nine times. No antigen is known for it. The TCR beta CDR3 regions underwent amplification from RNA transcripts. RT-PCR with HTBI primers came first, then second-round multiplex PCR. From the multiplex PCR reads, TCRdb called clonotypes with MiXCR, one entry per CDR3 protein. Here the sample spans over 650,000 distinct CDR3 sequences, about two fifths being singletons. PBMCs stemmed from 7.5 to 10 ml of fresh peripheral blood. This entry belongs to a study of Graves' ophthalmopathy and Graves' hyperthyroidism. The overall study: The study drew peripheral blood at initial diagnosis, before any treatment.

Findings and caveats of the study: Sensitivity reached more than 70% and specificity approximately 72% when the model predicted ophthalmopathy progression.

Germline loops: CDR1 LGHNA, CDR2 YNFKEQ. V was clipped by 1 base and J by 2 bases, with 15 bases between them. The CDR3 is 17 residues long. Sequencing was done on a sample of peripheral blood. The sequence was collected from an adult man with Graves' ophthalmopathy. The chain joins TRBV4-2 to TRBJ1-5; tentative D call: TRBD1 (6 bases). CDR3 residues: CASSQGRFRGGNQPQHF. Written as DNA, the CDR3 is TGTGCCAGCAGCCAAGGAAGGTTCAGGGGCGGCAATCAGCCCCAGCATTTT.